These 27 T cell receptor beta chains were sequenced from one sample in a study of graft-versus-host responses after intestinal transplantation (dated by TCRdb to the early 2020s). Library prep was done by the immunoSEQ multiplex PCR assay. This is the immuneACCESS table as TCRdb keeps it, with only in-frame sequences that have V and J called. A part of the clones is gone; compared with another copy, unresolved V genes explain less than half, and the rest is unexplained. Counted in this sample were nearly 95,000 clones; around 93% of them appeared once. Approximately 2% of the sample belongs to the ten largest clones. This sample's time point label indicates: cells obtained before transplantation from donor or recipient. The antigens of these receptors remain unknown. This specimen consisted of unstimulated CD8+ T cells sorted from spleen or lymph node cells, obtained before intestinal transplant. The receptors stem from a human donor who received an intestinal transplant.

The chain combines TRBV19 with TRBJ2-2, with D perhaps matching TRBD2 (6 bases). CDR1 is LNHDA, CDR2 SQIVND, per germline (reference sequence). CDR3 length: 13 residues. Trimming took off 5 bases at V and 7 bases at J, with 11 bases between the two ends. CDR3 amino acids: CASSHSAGGELFF. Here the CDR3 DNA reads TGTGCCAGTAGTCATTCAGCGGGCGGGGAGCTGTTTTTT.

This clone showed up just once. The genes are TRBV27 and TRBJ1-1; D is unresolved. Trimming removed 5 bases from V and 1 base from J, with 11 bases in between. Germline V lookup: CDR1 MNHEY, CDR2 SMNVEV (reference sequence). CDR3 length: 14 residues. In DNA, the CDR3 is TGTGCCAGCAGTGTTCATTTCCAGAACACTGAAGCTTTCTTT. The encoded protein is CASSVHFQNTEAFF.

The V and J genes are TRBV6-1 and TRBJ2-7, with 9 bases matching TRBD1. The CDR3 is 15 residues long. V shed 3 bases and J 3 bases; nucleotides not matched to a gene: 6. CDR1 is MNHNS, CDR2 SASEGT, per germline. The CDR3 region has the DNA TGTGCCAGCAGTGAGTCCGGGACAGGGATCTACGAGCAGTACTTC. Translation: CASSESGTGIYEQYF.

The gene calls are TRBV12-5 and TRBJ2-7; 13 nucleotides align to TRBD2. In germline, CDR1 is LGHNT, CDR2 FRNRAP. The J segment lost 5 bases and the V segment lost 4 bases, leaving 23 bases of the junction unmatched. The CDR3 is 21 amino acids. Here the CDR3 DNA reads TGTGCTAGTGGTTCCACGATCCTCGTAACTAGCGGGGGGGCCAATGCGGACGAGCAGTACTTC. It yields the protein CASGSTILVTSGGANADEQYF.

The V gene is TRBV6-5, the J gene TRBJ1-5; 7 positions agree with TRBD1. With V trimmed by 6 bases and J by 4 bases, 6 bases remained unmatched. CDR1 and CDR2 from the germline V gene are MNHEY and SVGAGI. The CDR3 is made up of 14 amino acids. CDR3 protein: CASSPQGPNQPQHF. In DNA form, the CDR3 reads TGTGCCAGCAGCCCACAGGGGCCAAATCAGCCCCAGCATTTT.

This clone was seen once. CDR3 in amino acids: CASSLYGTGEFTGELFF. CDR3 nucleotides: TGTGCCAGCAGTTTATACGGGACAGGGGAGTTCACCGGGGAGCTGTTTTTT. This chain joins TRBV27 and TRBJ2-2; 10 bases line up with TRBD1. CDR3 length equals 17 residues. From germline, CDR1 is MNHEY and CDR2 SMNVEV (reference sequence). J was trimmed by 4 bases and V by 1 base; bases with no gene match: 6.

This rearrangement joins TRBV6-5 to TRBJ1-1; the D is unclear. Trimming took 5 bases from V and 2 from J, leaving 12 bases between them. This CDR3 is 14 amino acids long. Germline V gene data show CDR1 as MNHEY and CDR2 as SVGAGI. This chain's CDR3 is CASSEPTYNTEAFF. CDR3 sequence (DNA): TGTGCCAGCAGTGAACCGACATACAACACTGAAGCTTTCTTT.

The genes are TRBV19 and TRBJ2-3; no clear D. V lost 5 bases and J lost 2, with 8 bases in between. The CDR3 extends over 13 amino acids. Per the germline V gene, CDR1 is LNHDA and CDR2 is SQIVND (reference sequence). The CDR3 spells CASSFYTTDTQYF. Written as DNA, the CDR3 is TGTGCCAGTAGTTTTTACACCACAGATACGCAGTATTTT.

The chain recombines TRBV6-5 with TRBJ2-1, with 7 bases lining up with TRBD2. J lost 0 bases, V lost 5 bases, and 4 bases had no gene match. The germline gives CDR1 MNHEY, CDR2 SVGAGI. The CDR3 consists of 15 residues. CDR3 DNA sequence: TGTGCCAGCAGTCTCTCGGGGGGCTCCTACAATGAGCAGTTCTTC. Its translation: CASSLSGGSYNEQFF.

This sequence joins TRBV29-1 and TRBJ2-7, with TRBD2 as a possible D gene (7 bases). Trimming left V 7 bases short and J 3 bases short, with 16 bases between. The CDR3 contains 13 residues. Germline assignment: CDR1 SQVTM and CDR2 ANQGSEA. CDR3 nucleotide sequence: TGCAGCGCCCTAGGGGGGGAAGGCTACGAGCAGTACTTC. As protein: CSALGGEGYEQYF.

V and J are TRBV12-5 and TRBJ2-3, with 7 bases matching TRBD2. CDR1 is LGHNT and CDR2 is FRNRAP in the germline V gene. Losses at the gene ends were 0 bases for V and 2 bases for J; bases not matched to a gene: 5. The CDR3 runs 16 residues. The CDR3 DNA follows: TGTGCTAGTGGTTTGGTACGCGGGGGATCCACAGATACGCAGTATTTT. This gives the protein CASGLVRGGSTDTQYF.

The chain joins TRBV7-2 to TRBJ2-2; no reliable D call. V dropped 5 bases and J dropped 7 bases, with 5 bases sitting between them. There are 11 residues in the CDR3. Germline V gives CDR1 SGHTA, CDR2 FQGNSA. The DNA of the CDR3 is TGTGCCAGCAGCCCAGACGGGGAGCTGTTTTTT. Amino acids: CASSPDGELFF.

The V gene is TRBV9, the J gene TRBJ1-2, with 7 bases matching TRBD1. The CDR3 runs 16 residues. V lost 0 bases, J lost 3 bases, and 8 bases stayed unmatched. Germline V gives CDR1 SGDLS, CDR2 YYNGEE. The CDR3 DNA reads TGTGCCAGCAGCGTAGTCCCCCTCGACAGGGACTATGGCTACACCTTC. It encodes CASSVVPLDRDYGYTF.

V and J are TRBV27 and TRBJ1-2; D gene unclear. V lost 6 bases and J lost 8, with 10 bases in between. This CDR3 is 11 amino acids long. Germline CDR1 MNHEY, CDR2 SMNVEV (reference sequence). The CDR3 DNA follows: TGTGCCAGCAGGAGTTCGTTCGGCTACACCTTC. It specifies CASRSSFGYTF.

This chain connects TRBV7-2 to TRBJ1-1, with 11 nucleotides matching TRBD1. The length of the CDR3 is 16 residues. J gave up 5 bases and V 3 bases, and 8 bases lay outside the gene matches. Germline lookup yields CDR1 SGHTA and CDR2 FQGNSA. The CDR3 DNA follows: TGTGCCAGCAGCTTCGGACAGGGGGCAGTGTGGACTGAAGCTTTCTTT. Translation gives CASSFGQGAVWTEAFF.

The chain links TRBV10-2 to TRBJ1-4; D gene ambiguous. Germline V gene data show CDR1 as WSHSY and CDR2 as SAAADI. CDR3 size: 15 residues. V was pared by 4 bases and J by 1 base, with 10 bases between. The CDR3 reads CASSVPRITNEKLFF. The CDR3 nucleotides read TGCGCCAGCAGTGTTCCGAGGATAACTAATGAAAAACTGTTTTTT.

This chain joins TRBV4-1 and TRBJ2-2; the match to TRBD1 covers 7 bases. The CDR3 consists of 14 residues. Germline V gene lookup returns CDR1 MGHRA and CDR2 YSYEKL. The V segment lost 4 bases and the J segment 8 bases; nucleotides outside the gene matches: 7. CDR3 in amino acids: CASSPAGGWGELFF. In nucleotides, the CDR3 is TGCGCCAGCAGCCCCGCAGGGGGTTGGGGGGAGCTGTTTTTT.

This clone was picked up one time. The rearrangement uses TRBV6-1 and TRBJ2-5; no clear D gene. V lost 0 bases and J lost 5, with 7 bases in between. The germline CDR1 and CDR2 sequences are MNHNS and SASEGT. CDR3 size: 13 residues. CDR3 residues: CASSEAVRETQYF. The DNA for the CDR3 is TGTGCCAGCAGTGAAGCGGTCCGGGAGACCCAGTACTTC.

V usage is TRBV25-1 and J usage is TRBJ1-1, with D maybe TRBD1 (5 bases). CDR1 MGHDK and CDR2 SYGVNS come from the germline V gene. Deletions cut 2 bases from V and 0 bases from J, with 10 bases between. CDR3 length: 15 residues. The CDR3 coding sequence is TGTGCCAGCAGTGAAGGGGCAGGATTGAACACTGAAGCTTTCTTT. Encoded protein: CASSEGAGLNTEAFF.

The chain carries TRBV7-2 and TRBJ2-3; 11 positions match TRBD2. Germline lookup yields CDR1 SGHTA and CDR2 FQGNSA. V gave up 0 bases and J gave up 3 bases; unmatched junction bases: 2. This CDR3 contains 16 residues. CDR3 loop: CASSLASGGATDTQYF. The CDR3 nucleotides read TGTGCCAGCAGCTTAGCTAGCGGGGGGGCGACAGATACGCAGTATTTT.

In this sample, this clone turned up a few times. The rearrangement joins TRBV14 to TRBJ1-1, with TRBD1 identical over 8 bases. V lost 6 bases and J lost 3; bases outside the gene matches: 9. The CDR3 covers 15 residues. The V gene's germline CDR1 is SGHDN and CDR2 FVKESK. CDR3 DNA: TGTGCCAGCAGTCCCTTAGCGACAGGGGACACTGAAGCTTTCTTT. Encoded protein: CASSPLATGDTEAFF.

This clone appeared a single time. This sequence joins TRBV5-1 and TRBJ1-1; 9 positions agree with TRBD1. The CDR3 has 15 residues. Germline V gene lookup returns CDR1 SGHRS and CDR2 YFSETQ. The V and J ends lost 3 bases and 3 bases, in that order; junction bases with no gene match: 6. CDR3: CASSSRQGGDTEAFF. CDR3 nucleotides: TGCGCCAGCAGCTCACGACAGGGGGGGGACACTGAAGCTTTCTTT.

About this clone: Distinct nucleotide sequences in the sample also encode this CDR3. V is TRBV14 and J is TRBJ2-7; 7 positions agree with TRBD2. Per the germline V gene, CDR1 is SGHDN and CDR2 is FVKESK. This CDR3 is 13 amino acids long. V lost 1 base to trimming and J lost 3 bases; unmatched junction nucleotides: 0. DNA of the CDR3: TGTGCCAGCAGCCAAGGCGGGGGCTACGAGCAGTACTTC. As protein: CASSQGGGYEQYF. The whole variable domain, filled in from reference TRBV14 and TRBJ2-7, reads EAGVTQFPSHSVIEKGQTVTLRCDPISGHDNLYWYRRVMGKEIKFLLHFVKESKQDESGMPNNRFLAERTGGTYSTLKVQPAELEDSGVYFCASSQGGGYEQYFGPGTRLTVT.

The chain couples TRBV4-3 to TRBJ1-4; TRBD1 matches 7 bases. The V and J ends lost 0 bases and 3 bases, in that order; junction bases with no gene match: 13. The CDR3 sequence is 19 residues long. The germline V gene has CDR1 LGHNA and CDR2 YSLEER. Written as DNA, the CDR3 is TGCGCCAGCAGCCAAGAAAGGGGGGTCACAGGGGCACCTAATGAAAAACTGTTTTTT. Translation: CASSQERGVTGAPNEKLFF.

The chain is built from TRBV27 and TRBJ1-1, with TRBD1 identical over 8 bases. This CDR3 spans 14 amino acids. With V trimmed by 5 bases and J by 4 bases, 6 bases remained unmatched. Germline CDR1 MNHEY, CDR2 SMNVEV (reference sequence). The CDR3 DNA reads TGTGCCAGCAGTATCGACAGGGGTGGCACTGAAGCTTTCTTT. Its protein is CASSIDRGGTEAFF.

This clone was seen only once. CDR3 nucleotide sequence: TGCGCCAGCAGCCAAGAGTTCAGGGTCATCGGGGAGCTGTTTTTT. Its protein is CASSQEFRVIGELFF. The V gene is TRBV4-3, the J gene TRBJ2-2; D perhaps matches TRBD1 (5 bases). CDR1 and CDR2 (germline): LGHNA, YSLEER. V shed 0 bases and J shed 7 bases, with 12 bases lying between them. The CDR3 contains 15 residues.

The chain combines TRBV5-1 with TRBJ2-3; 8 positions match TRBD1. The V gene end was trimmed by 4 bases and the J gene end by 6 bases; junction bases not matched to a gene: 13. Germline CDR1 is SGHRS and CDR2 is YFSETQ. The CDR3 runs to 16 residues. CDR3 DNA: TGCGCCAGCAGCCCCACGGACAGGGAGGAGGCGGATACGCAGTATTTT. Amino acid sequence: CASSPTDREEADTQYF.